These 30 T cell receptor beta chains were all obtained from the same sample, sequenced in a study of T cell responses to AZD1222 COVID-19 vaccine. Repertoires were generated with immunoSEQ multiplex PCR, while TCRdb's copy carries only in-frame clones and drops some. This table holds fewer than 150,000 clones, about nine tenths found once. Sequencing was performed on peripheral blood, taken 28 days after the second AZD1222 dose. Source of these receptors: an adult who received the AZD1222 COVID-19 vaccine.

This chain uses TRBV19 with TRBJ2-7; TRBD1 agrees at 7 bases. This CDR3 contains 14 residues. Germline CDR1 is LNHDA and CDR2 is SQIVND (reference sequence). The trim removed 3 bases at V and 2 bases at J, leaving 4 bases unmatched. In DNA, the CDR3 is TGTGCCAGTAGTATCCCAGGGGGAACCTACGAGCAGTACTTC. It yields the protein CASSIPGGTYEQYF.

V usage is TRBV7-2 and J usage is TRBJ2-7; maybe TRBD2 (6 bases). This CDR3 has 13 amino acids. The V and J ends lost 0 bases and 5 bases respectively, with 8 bases between them. CDR1 is SGHTA, CDR2 FQGNSA, per germline. CDR3 sequence (DNA): TGTGCCAGCAGCTTAGCGAGGGAGGACGAGCAGTACTTC. This gives the protein CASSLAREDEQYF.

The V and J genes are TRBV3-1 (or the pseudogene TRBV3-2) and TRBJ2-2, with no clear D. Looked up from germline, CDR1 is LGHDT and CDR2 is YNNKEL (reference sequence). The V end lost 0 bases, the J end lost 2 bases, and 1 base lay between the germline ends. There are 13 residues in the CDR3. The chain's CDR3 is CASSQDNTGELFF. The CDR3, as DNA: TGTGCCAGCAGCCAAGATAACACCGGGGAGCTGTTTTTT.

This chain connects TRBV11-3 to TRBJ2-7, with 11 bases aligning to TRBD1. The CDR3 extends over 13 amino acids. Germline values: CDR1 SGHNT, CDR2 YENEEA. The trim removed 3 bases at V and 6 bases at J, leaving 1 base unmatched. The CDR3 DNA reads TGTGCCAGCAGCTTCGGGACAGGGGGCGAGCAGTACTTC. The encoded protein is CASSFGTGGEQYF. The whole variable domain, remainder taken from reference TRBV11-3 and TRBJ2-7, is EAGVVQSPRYKIIEKKQPVAFWCNPISGHNTLYWYLQNLGQGPELLIRYENEEAVDDSQLPKDRFSAERLKGVDSTLKIQPAELGDSAVYLCASSFGTGGEQYFGPGTRLTVT.

The rearrangement uses TRBV9 and TRBJ1-1; D is unresolved. V was pared by 4 bases and J by 5 bases, with 9 bases between. The CDR3 has 12 amino acids. CDR1 is SGDLS, CDR2 YYNGEE, per germline. The CDR3: CASSKWGTEAFF. The CDR3 nucleotides are TGTGCCAGCAGCAAGTGGGGAACTGAAGCTTTCTTT.

Only one count was recorded for this clone. This chain links TRBV6-1 with TRBJ2-7; TRBD1 might be the D (6 bases). From germline, CDR1 is MNHNS and CDR2 SASEGT. CDR3 length: 15 residues. V was trimmed by 2 bases and J by 5 bases, leaving 16 bases between them. CDR3 protein: CASSEQGQVSHEQYF. CDR3 nucleotide sequence: TGTGCCAGCAGTGAACAGGGGCAAGTAAGCCACGAGCAGTACTTC.

V is TRBV11-2 and J is TRBJ2-5, with D possibly called TRBD1 or TRBD2 (6 bases each). This CDR3 comprises 15 residues. V shed 5 bases and J shed 1 base, with 14 bases lying between them. Germline V gene data show CDR1 as SGHAT and CDR2 as FQNNGV. This CDR3 reads CASSGRGPIQETQYF. CDR3 sequence (DNA): TGTGCCAGCAGCGGTCGGGGGCCCATCCAAGAGACCCAGTACTTC. The variable domain in full, completed from reference TRBV11-2 and TRBJ2-5, reads EAGVAQSPRYKIIEKRQSVAFWCNPISGHATLYWYQQILGQGPKLLIQFQNNGVVDDSQLPKDRFSAERLKGVDSTLKIQPAKLEDSAVYLCASSGRGPIQETQYFGPGTRLLVL.

The count of this clone is one. This chain uses TRBV19 with TRBJ1-6; D unclear. From germline, CDR1 is LNHDA and CDR2 SQIVND (reference sequence). The CDR3 contains 14 residues. V lost 8 bases and J lost 10, with 18 bases in between. CDR3 in amino acids: CASGFRADLSPLHF. CDR3 sequence (DNA): TGTGCCAGTGGGTTTCGGGCCGATTTGTCACCCCTCCACTTT. Full variable domain (outside the CDR3, taken from reference TRBV19 and TRBJ1-6): DGGITQSPKYLFRKEGQNVTLSCEQNLNHDAMYWYRQDPGQGLRLIYYSQIVNDFQKGDIAEGYSVSREKKESFPLTVTSAQKNPTAFYLCASGFRADLSPLHFGNGTRLTVT.

This clone was observed a single time. This chain uses TRBV6-2 or TRBV6-3 with TRBJ2-5; weak D call: TRBD1 (6 bases). Germline-derived CDR1 and CDR2 are MNHEY and SVGEGT. V lost 2 bases and J lost 1, with 11 bases in between. The CDR3 is made up of 15 amino acids. CDR3 sequence (DNA): TGTGCCAGCAGTTACGCAGGGGCTATCCAAGAGACCCAGTACTTC. Translation: CASSYAGAIQETQYF.

V is TRBV18 and J is TRBJ2-7; 14 bases map to TRBD2. Germline V gene data show CDR1 as KGHSH and CDR2 as LQKENI. V shed 0 bases, J shed 5 bases, and the junction held 3 bases outside the gene matches. CDR3 size: 16 residues. This CDR3 reads CASSPPGTSGSDEQYF. DNA for the CDR3: TGTGCCAGCTCACCACCCGGGACTAGCGGGAGCGACGAGCAGTACTTC.

J is TRBJ1-2 and V is TRBV5-1; D is unclear. The germline V gene encodes CDR1 SGHRS and CDR2 YFSETQ. The CDR3 totals 12 residues. Deletions cut 6 bases from V and 6 bases from J, with 12 bases between. The CDR3 protein is CASTDSYDGYTF. The CDR3, as DNA: TGCGCCAGCACCGACTCGTATGATGGCTACACCTTC.

CDR3 coding DNA: TGTGCCAGCAGCCAGTCCGTCCGGAACACTGAAGCTTTCTTT. Translation gives CASSQSVRNTEAFF. The V call is TRBV11-2, the J call TRBJ1-1; the D is unclear. Germline values: CDR1 SGHAT, CDR2 FQNNGV. V was shortened by 5 bases and J by 1 base, with 11 bases between the two germline ends. The CDR3 length is 14 residues.

The chain carries TRBV24-1 and TRBJ1-5, with D unresolved. V gave up 4 bases and J gave up 0 bases, with 3 bases separating them. There are 13 residues in the CDR3. Germline V gene sequence: CDR1 KGHDR, CDR2 SFDVKD. CDR3 sequence: CATSEDSNQPQHF. The CDR3 DNA reads as TGTGCCACCAGTGAAGATAGCAATCAGCCCCAGCATTTT.

The V gene is TRBV6-4, the J gene TRBJ2-1, with D hard to call. The V gene lost 3 bases and the J gene lost 0 bases, with 9 bases spanning the gap. CDR3 length: 15 amino acids. Germline V gene sequence: CDR1 MRHNA, CDR2 SNTAGT. The CDR3, as DNA: TGTGCCAGCAGTGAGGAACAAAGCTCCTACAATGAGCAGTTCTTC. It encodes CASSEEQSSYNEQFF.

The chain is built from TRBV5-8 and TRBJ1-1, with 9 bases aligning to TRBD1. Trimming removed 3 bases from V and 1 base from J; junction bases left unmatched: 13. The CDR3 spans 18 residues. CDR1 SGHTS and CDR2 YDEGEE come from the germline V gene. The CDR3: CASSWRDREVSGNTEAFF. The DNA for the CDR3 is TGTGCCAGCAGCTGGAGGGACAGGGAGGTTTCGGGGAACACTGAAGCTTTCTTT.

V usage is TRBV24-1 and J usage is TRBJ2-1, with 8 bases lining up with TRBD2. This CDR3 is 15 amino acids long. Germline lookup yields CDR1 KGHDR and CDR2 SFDVKD. The trim removed 4 bases at V and 4 bases at J, leaving 5 bases unmatched. The CDR3 loop reads CATSEPGTRYNEQFF. CDR3 coding DNA: TGTGCCACCAGTGAACCCGGGACTAGGTACAATGAGCAGTTCTTC.

A single count supports this clone. This rearrangement joins TRBV28 to TRBJ2-1, with TRBD2 matching 12 bases. V lost 6 bases to trimming and J lost 6 bases; unmatched junction nucleotides: 6. This CDR3 spans 15 amino acids. Germline CDR1 and CDR2: MDHEN and SYDVKM. CDR3 in amino acids: CASSQLAGGPNEQFF. As DNA, the CDR3 is TGTGCCAGCAGCCAACTAGCGGGAGGCCCCAATGAGCAGTTCTTC. The entire variable domain, with the rest obtained from reference TRBV28 and TRBJ2-1, is as follows: DVKVTQSSRYLVKRTGEKVFLECVQDMDHENMFWYRQDPGLGLRLIYFSYDVKMKEKGDIPEGYSVSREKKERFSLILESASTNQTSMYLCASSQLAGGPNEQFFGPGTRLTVL.

V and J are TRBV27 and TRBJ1-2, with D maybe TRBD1 (5 bases). The CDR3 length is 15 residues. Trimming took off 6 bases at V and 4 bases at J, with 18 bases between the two ends. Germline values: CDR1 MNHEY, CDR2 SMNVEV (reference sequence). CDR3 in amino acids: CASRGPGIRSYGYTF. The CDR3 bases are TGTGCCAGCAGGGGGCCGGGGATTAGGAGCTATGGCTACACCTTC.

The chain recombines TRBV5-1 with TRBJ1-6; D might be TRBD1 (6 bases). The CDR3 contains 17 residues. The V and J ends lost 0 bases and 0 bases respectively, with 10 bases between them. Germline CDR1 SGHRS, CDR2 YFSETQ. In DNA form, the CDR3 reads TGCGCCAGCAGCTTGGGAGACAGGAGCTCCTATAATTCACCCCTCCACTTT. Translating gives CASSLGDRSSYNSPLHF.

The chain carries TRBV10-3 and TRBJ1-4; D is perhaps TRBD1 (5 bases). The CDR3 is made up of 11 amino acids. CDR1 is ENHRY, CDR2 SYGVKD, per germline. Deletions cut 10 bases from V and 8 bases from J, with 11 bases between. CDR3 DNA sequence: TGTGCCACCAGGGAGGGGGAAAAACTGTTTTTT. This codes for CATREGEKLFF.

The CDR3 coding sequence is TGTGCCAGCAGCCCCCGGGAGCTAAACACTGAAGCTTTCTTT. This gives the protein CASSPRELNTEAFF. The chain links TRBV7-2 to TRBJ1-1; no clear D. The CDR3 is 14 amino acids. Germline CDR1 SGHTA, CDR2 FQGNSA. Trimming took 5 bases from V and 2 from J, leaving 12 bases between them.

This chain uses TRBV28 with TRBJ2-3; 14 bases match TRBD2. Per germline, CDR1 MDHEN and CDR2 SYDVKM. The CDR3 runs to 17 residues. J gave up 4 bases and V 3 bases, and 6 bases lay outside the gene matches. The CDR3 DNA sequence: TGTGCCAGCAGTTTTTTAGGACTAGCGGGGGGATCAGATACGCAGTATTTT. It yields the protein CASSFLGLAGGSDTQYF.

The J gene is TRBJ1-1, the V gene TRBV3-1 (or the pseudogene TRBV3-2), with D perhaps matching TRBD1 (6 bases). CDR3 size: 14 residues. Germline V lookup: CDR1 LGHDT, CDR2 YNNKEL (reference sequence). Trimming cost V 0 bases and J 10 bases, with 15 bases left between them. Here the CDR3 reads CASSQDHLSGAAFF. The CDR3 nucleotides are TGTGCCAGCAGCCAAGATCATCTTTCGGGGGCAGCTTTCTTT.

The chain recombines TRBV7-8 with TRBJ1-1; no clear D. V lost 2 bases and J 0 bases, leaving 10 bases between the germline ends. CDR1 SGHVS and CDR2 FQNEAQ come from the germline V gene. The CDR3 loop spans 15 amino acids. The CDR3 nucleotides read TGTGCCAGCAGCTTAAGGGCAGATTTGAACACTGAAGCTTTCTTT. It codes for CASSLRADLNTEAFF. The whole variable domain, filled in from reference TRBV7-8 and TRBJ1-1, reads GAGVSQSPRYKVAKRGQDVALRCDPISGHVSLFWYQQALGQGPEFLTYFQNEAQLDKSGLPSDRFFAERPEGSVSTLKIQRTQQEDSAVYLCASSLRADLNTEAFFGQGTRLTVV.

This clone appeared once. J is TRBJ1-1 and V is TRBV7-2; D might be TRBD1 (5 bases). This CDR3 comprises 12 residues. Germline V gene lookup returns CDR1 SGHTA and CDR2 FQGNSA. Trimming removed 5 bases at V and 11 bases at J, with 15 bases between. The CDR3 nucleotides are TGTGCCAGCAGCCAAGGGCCGGAGGGGGCTTTCTTT. This codes for CASSQGPEGAFF.

The chain employs TRBV6-6 and TRBJ2-7; 9 bases match TRBD1. CDR3 length equals 16 residues. The V gene's germline CDR1 is MNHNY and CDR2 SVGAGI (reference sequence). The V and J ends lost 2 bases and 5 bases, in that order; junction bases with no gene match: 10. The CDR3 reads CASSYARTGGFHEQYF. The DNA of the CDR3 is TGTGCCAGCAGTTACGCGAGAACAGGGGGCTTCCACGAGCAGTACTTC.

V gene TRBV28 combines with J gene TRBJ1-6; a weak D match, TRBD1 (5 bases). The V end lost 4 bases, the J end lost 0 bases, and 10 bases lay between the germline ends. The germline CDR1 and CDR2 sequences are MDHEN and SYDVKM. The CDR3 runs to 16 residues. CDR3 nucleotides: TGTGCCAGCAGTTCAGGGACGAGCTCCTATAATTCACCCCTCCACTTT. This translates into CASSSGTSSYNSPLHF.

The chain carries TRBV6-6 and TRBJ2-7; 8 bases align to TRBD2. Germline values: CDR1 MNHNY, CDR2 SVGAGI (reference sequence). There are 14 residues in the CDR3. With 1 base clipped from V and 3 bases from J, the junction kept 2 bases outside the gene matches. The CDR3 DNA reads as TGTGCCAGCAGTTACTTGGGGACTAGCTACGAGCAGTACTTC. As protein: CASSYLGTSYEQYF.

The genes are TRBV19 and TRBJ1-5; 7 bases agree with TRBD1. The V segment lost 4 bases and the J segment 4 bases; nucleotides outside the gene matches: 1. Germline V gives CDR1 LNHDA, CDR2 SQIVND (reference sequence). The CDR3 consists of 13 residues. As DNA, the CDR3 is TGTGCCAGTAGTACACAGGGGAATCAGCCCCAGCATTTT. Translating gives CASSTQGNQPQHF.

The CDR3 is CASSLLNGYTF. DNA for the CDR3: TGTGCCAGCAGTTTATTGAATGGCTACACCTTC. The chain couples TRBV28 to TRBJ1-2; D is undetermined. Deletions cut 1 base from V and 6 bases from J, with 3 bases between. This CDR3 has 11 residues. Per germline, CDR1 MDHEN and CDR2 SYDVKM.